Shown below are 30 T cell receptor beta chains from a single sample sequenced in a study of T cell changes during pregnancy in multiple sclerosis. Clones were read by immunoSEQ multiplex PCR, and TCRdb kept only the in-frame ones, dropping some. The sample shows just over 50,000 clones, roughly 90% of them seen only once. Sequencing was performed on CD4+ T cells from peripheral blood mononuclear cells, taken after pregnancy. The receptors here all came from a female donor with multiple sclerosis, enrolled in a pregnancy study.

The V gene is TRBV7-2, the J gene TRBJ2-1, with 9 bases aligning to TRBD2. Germline V CDR1 and CDR2: SGHTA, FQGNSA. This CDR3 comprises 15 residues. After removal of 1 base from V and 8 bases from J, the junction contained 6 bases not matched to a gene. CDR3 nucleotide sequence: TGTGCCAGCAGCTTAGGTGCGGGAGGGCGGGATGAGCAGTTCTTC. This codes for CASSLGAGGRDEQFF.

The chain joins TRBV6-1 to TRBJ1-5; D gene unclear. Looked up from germline, CDR1 is MNHNS and CDR2 is SASEGT. V was trimmed by 7 bases and J by 0 bases, leaving 13 bases between them. The CDR3 runs to 15 residues. CDR3 in DNA: TGTGCCAGCACCCCGGGAGACGGTAGCAATCAGCCCCAGCATTTT. Translated: CASTPGDGSNQPQHF.

The J gene is TRBJ2-5, the V gene TRBV15; 10 bases are shared with TRBD2. The CDR3 is 14 residues long. With V trimmed by 5 bases and J by 4 bases, 4 bases remained unmatched. Germline loops: CDR1 LNHNV, CDR2 YYDKDF (reference sequence). The CDR3, as DNA: TGTGCCACCAGCGTAACTAGCGGGGTAGAGACCCAGTACTTC. This sequence encodes CATSVTSGVETQYF.

This chain joins TRBV28 and TRBJ2-1; TRBD2 matches at 7 bases. The CDR3 contains 16 residues. The ends lost 4 bases at V and 7 bases at J; junction bases unmatched: 13. Germline V gives CDR1 MDHEN, CDR2 SYDVKM. The CDR3 loop reads CASSSTTSLDGNEQFF. CDR3 nucleotide sequence: TGTGCCAGCAGTTCTACGACTAGCTTGGATGGGAATGAGCAGTTCTTC.

This chain links TRBV29-1 with TRBJ2-1, with TRBD2 matching 9 bases. CDR1 is SQVTM, CDR2 ANQGSEA, per germline. The length of the CDR3 is 15 residues. Losses at the gene ends were 0 bases for V and 5 bases for J; bases not matched to a gene: 5. This CDR3 is CSVEESGTSNNEQFF. CDR3 coding DNA: TGCAGCGTTGAAGAATCCGGGACTAGCAACAATGAGCAGTTCTTC.

This chain joins TRBV30 and TRBJ1-4, with D possibly matching TRBD1 (5 bases). V was pared by 1 base and J by 7 bases, with 13 bases between. CDR3 length equals 14 residues. In germline, CDR1 is GTSNPN, CDR2 SVGIG (reference sequence). This CDR3 reads CAWSGGVGGEKLFF. The CDR3 nucleotides are TGTGCCTGGAGTGGCGGAGTGGGGGGTGAAAAACTGTTTTTT.

The chain carries TRBV9 and TRBJ2-7, with 8 nucleotides matching TRBD1. The germline V gene encodes CDR1 SGDLS and CDR2 YYNGEE. CDR3 length equals 15 residues. V trimming: 3 bases; J trimming: 3 bases; junction bases outside the gene matches: 8. CDR3 DNA sequence: TGTGCCAGCAGCGCCCCAGACAGGGGCATCTACGAGCAGTACTTC. Residues: CASSAPDRGIYEQYF.

The rearrangement uses TRBV6-5 and TRBJ1-1, with D possibly TRBD1 on 5 matching bases. The ends were cut back, 3 bases at V and 5 bases at J, with 10 bases in the middle. The CDR3 totals 13 residues. CDR1 is MNHEY and CDR2 is SVGAGI in the germline V gene. The CDR3, as DNA: TGTGCCAGCAGTTATCTGGGGGGGACTGAAGCTTTCTTT. Encoded protein: CASSYLGGTEAFF.

The gene calls are TRBV29-1 and TRBJ1-5; D ambiguous. Germline CDR1 reads SQVTM; CDR2 reads ANQGSEA. Trimming removed 4 bases from V and 1 base from J, with 5 bases in between. This CDR3 comprises 12 residues. Here the CDR3 reads CSVAGSNQPQHF. CDR3 nucleotides: TGCAGCGTTGCGGGAAGCAATCAGCCCCAGCATTTT.

The CDR3 region has the DNA TGTGCCAGTAGTATAAGTATGGGCGCCAATCAGCCCCAGCATTTT. This encodes CASSISMGANQPQHF. The V call is TRBV19, the J call TRBJ1-5; the D is unclear. Germline assignment: CDR1 LNHDA and CDR2 SQIVND (reference sequence). Trimming took off 2 bases at V and 3 bases at J, with 11 bases between the two ends. CDR3 length: 15 residues.

This clone was found once. The sample has other DNA sequences that encode this CDR3 too. V gene TRBV10-3 combines with J gene TRBJ1-5, with TRBD1 as a possible D gene (6 bases). Looked up from germline, CDR1 is ENHRY and CDR2 is SYGVKD. There are 14 residues in the CDR3. V was clipped by 2 bases and J by 3 bases, with 8 bases between them. The CDR3 protein is CAISEAGANQPQHF. The CDR3 nucleotides read TGTGCCATCAGTGAGGCGGGGGCCAATCAGCCCCAGCATTTT.

The chain has TRBV6-1 and TRBJ1-6; no clear D gene. Germline V gene sequence: CDR1 MNHNS, CDR2 SASEGT. The CDR3 totals 16 residues. V was shortened by 4 bases and J by 0 bases, with 10 bases between the two germline ends. The CDR3 loop is CASSAGLGSYNSPLHF. The CDR3 nucleotides are TGTGCCAGCAGTGCTGGGCTGGGCTCCTATAATTCACCCCTCCACTTT.

This chain joins TRBV19 and TRBJ1-2; 8 nucleotides align to TRBD1. Per the germline V gene, CDR1 is LNHDA and CDR2 is SQIVND (reference sequence). V lost 6 bases, J lost 7 bases, and 7 bases stayed unmatched. The CDR3 runs 13 residues. The CDR3 loop reads CASSDQGAGGYTF. The CDR3, as DNA: TGTGCCAGTAGCGACCAGGGGGCCGGTGGCTACACCTTC.

The J gene is TRBJ2-5, the V gene TRBV7-6; D remains unclear. Germline values: CDR1 SGHVS, CDR2 FNYEAQ. This CDR3 has 14 amino acids. The V and J ends lost 3 bases and 3 bases respectively, with 11 bases between them. The CDR3 protein is CASSFGQTEETQYF. CDR3 nucleotides: TGTGCCAGCAGCTTTGGGCAGACCGAAGAGACCCAGTACTTC.

V is TRBV5-8 and J is TRBJ2-7; 7 bases are shared with TRBD1. The CDR3 extends over 15 amino acids. Per germline, CDR1 SGHTS and CDR2 YDEGEE. V shed 3 bases, J shed 1 base, and the junction held 7 bases outside the gene matches. CDR3 loop: CASSSDVQGSYEQYF. The DNA of the CDR3 is TGTGCCAGCAGCTCGGATGTACAGGGGTCCTACGAGCAGTACTTC.

V gene TRBV4-3 combines with J gene TRBJ1-5, with D unclear. The CDR3 extends over 13 amino acids. The germline V gene encodes CDR1 LGHNA and CDR2 YSLEER. V was clipped by 0 bases and J by 9 bases, with 9 bases between them. CDR3 in DNA: TGCGCCAGCAGCCAAGATCGAGGGAGGCCCCAGCATTTT. This gives the protein CASSQDRGRPQHF.

The gene calls are TRBV7-9 and TRBJ2-1, with 10 bases fitting TRBD2. The CDR3 runs to 15 residues. Germline loops: CDR1 SEHNR, CDR2 FQNEAQ (reference sequence). The junction had 4 bases not matched to a gene; V was cut back by 1 base and J by 7 bases. As DNA, the CDR3 is TGTGCCAGCAGCTTAGTAGCGGGAGGAGATAATGAGCAGTTCTTC. Amino acid sequence: CASSLVAGGDNEQFF.

The chain joins TRBV7-2 to TRBJ2-5; D remains ambiguous. Trimming took 5 bases from V and 4 from J, leaving 14 bases between them. Germline V gene lookup returns CDR1 SGHTA and CDR2 FQGNSA. The CDR3 runs to 14 residues. CDR3 sequence: CASSPGSPVETQYF. CDR3 sequence (DNA): TGTGCCAGCAGCCCCGGTTCCCCCGTAGAGACCCAGTACTTC.

The J gene is TRBJ2-2, the V gene TRBV5-1; the match to TRBD1 covers 8 bases. This CDR3 has 16 amino acids. The germline gives CDR1 SGHRS, CDR2 YFSETQ. The ends lost 4 bases at V and 6 bases at J; junction bases unmatched: 11. The DNA for the CDR3 is TGCGCCAGCAGCCCCGTGGACCGGACAGGGTCCGGGGAGCTGTTTTTT. Translating it yields CASSPVDRTGSGELFF.

V usage is TRBV7-2 and J usage is TRBJ2-1; 7 positions agree with TRBD2. Trimming removed 6 bases from V and 7 bases from J; junction bases left unmatched: 12. CDR1 and CDR2 (germline): SGHTA, FQGNSA. The CDR3 covers 15 residues. For the CDR3, the DNA is TGTGCCAGCAGTTCCTTGGGACTAACGTCGAATGAGCAGTTCTTC. Encoded protein: CASSSLGLTSNEQFF.

This sequence joins TRBV29-1 and TRBJ1-1, with 7 bases identical to TRBD1. V shed 7 bases, J shed 4 bases, and the junction held 15 bases outside the gene matches. Looked up from germline, CDR1 is SQVTM and CDR2 is ANQGSEA. The CDR3 runs 15 residues. The DNA of the CDR3 is TGCAGCGACCAACCACAGGGGTCTTACCCCACTGAAGCTTTCTTT. Its protein product is CSDQPQGSYPTEAFF.

V usage is TRBV5-1 and J usage is TRBJ1-1, with TRBD1 matching over 9 bases. The V gene end was trimmed by 0 bases and the J gene end by 1 base; junction bases not matched to a gene: 4. Germline values: CDR1 SGHRS, CDR2 YFSETQ. The CDR3 extends over 16 amino acids. The CDR3 sequence: CASSLGDRDSNTEAFF. CDR3 sequence (DNA): TGCGCCAGCAGCTTGGGGGACAGGGATTCGAACACTGAAGCTTTCTTT. Based on the CDR3 plus reference TRBV5-1 and TRBJ1-1, the full variable domain is KAGVTQTPRYLIKTRGQQVTLSCSPISGHRSVSWYQQTPGQGLQFLFEYFSETQRNKGNFPGRFSGRQFSNSRSEMNVSTLELGDSALYLCASSLGDRDSNTEAFFGQGTRLTVV.

The chain links TRBV28 to TRBJ2-3, with 9 bases fitting TRBD2. The junction had 10 bases not matched to a gene; V was cut back by 4 bases and J by 2 bases. CDR1 MDHEN and CDR2 SYDVKM come from the germline V gene. The CDR3 is made up of 17 amino acids. For the CDR3, the DNA is TGTGCCAGCAGTTCCCGGGTTCGACTAGCGGACACAGATACGCAGTATTTT. The encoded protein is CASSSRVRLADTDTQYF.

The chain links TRBV28 to TRBJ2-3; no clear D. The V gene lost 2 bases and the J gene lost 3 bases, with 12 bases spanning the gap. Germline loops: CDR1 MDHEN, CDR2 SYDVKM. The CDR3 is 15 amino acids. The DNA for the CDR3 is TGTGCCAGCAGTTTAACGGGTGAGAGGACAGATACGCAGTATTTT. It specifies CASSLTGERTDTQYF.

This chain joins TRBV15 and TRBJ2-7, with D perhaps TRBD1 (6 bases). Trimming stripped 2 bases from V and 1 base from J, with 12 bases between. The CDR3 extends over 15 amino acids. CDR1 is LNHNV and CDR2 is YYDKDF in the germline V gene (reference sequence). CDR3 in DNA: TGTGCCACCAGCAGACACCCGGACAGTTCCTACGAGCAGTACTTC. This translates into CATSRHPDSSYEQYF.

The chain links TRBV9 to TRBJ2-1, with unresolved D. The CDR3 runs 17 residues. The germline CDR1 and CDR2 sequences are SGDLS and YYNGEE. Trimming took off 0 bases at V and 8 bases at J, with 21 bases between the two ends. CDR3 DNA: TGTGCCAGCAGCGTAGGGGCATCCGGCCTACCAAACGATGAGCAGTTCTTC. Its translation is CASSVGASGLPNDEQFF.

The chain recombines TRBV6-4 with TRBJ1-1; the match to TRBD1 covers 7 bases. Trimming removed 9 bases from V and 1 base from J; junction bases left unmatched: 17. CDR1 is MRHNA, CDR2 SNTAGT, per germline. This CDR3 spans 17 amino acids. In DNA form, the CDR3 reads TGTGCCAGTTTGAACCGGGACAGTGTAAGTTCGAACACTGAAGCTTTCTTT. The encoded protein is CASLNRDSVSSNTEAFF.

The chain joins TRBV10-3 to TRBJ2-7; no firm D call. The CDR3 is 13 residues long. Germline-derived CDR1 and CDR2 are ENHRY and SYGVKD. V was clipped by 2 bases and J by 4 bases, with 9 bases between them. This chain's CDR3 is CAISEDGVYEQYF. For the CDR3, the DNA is TGTGCCATCAGTGAGGACGGAGTATACGAGCAGTACTTC.

The V gene is TRBV7-9, the J gene TRBJ1-2, with 7 bases identical to TRBD1. With V trimmed by 5 bases and J by 4 bases, 10 bases remained unmatched. Germline V gene data show CDR1 as SEHNR and CDR2 as FQNEAQ (reference sequence). This CDR3 has 15 residues. CDR3: CASSPVGTASYGYTF. In DNA, the CDR3 is TGTGCCAGCAGCCCGGTCGGGACAGCCAGCTATGGCTACACCTTC.

The chain has TRBV7-9 and TRBJ1-4; a weak D match, TRBD1 (5 bases). CDR1 is SEHNR, CDR2 FQNEAQ, per germline (reference sequence). The CDR3 spans 17 residues. V lost 2 bases and J lost 4, with 17 bases in between. The CDR3 nucleotides are TGTGCCAGCAGCTTACATGAAAGGAAGGGGATTAATGAAAAACTGTTTTTT. This translates into CASSLHERKGINEKLFF.